These T cell receptor beta chains were read from a single sample in a study of blood T cells in healthy people across ages. TCRdb re-called the 5' RACE reads with MiXCR, one entry per CDR3 protein. The sample yields around 1,700,000 distinct CDR3 sequences, roughly 30% seen once. Material: blood. All receptors come from a woman between 25 and 40 years old in good health. The CDR3 runs from the conserved cysteine through the conserved F or W. The D gene is left open where the match is weak. Size values are once, few and many counts, or a class for expanded clones, and some rows have none.

clone_size	cdr3_length	v_call	j_call	d_call	cdr3_aa	cdr3_nt
NA	13	TRBV24-1	TRBJ2-5	TRBD2	CATSGAGEETQYF	TGTGCCACCAGTGGGGCGGGAGAGGAGACCCAGTACTTC
NA	13	TRBV2	TRBJ2-1	NA	CASSEQLNIEQFF	TGTGCCAGCAGTGAACAACTCAACATTGAGCAGTTCTTC
few	17	TRBV4-3	TRBJ2-1	NA	CASSQDLSRTTYNEQFF	TGCGCCAGCAGCCAAGACCTTTCCAGGACGACTTACAATGAGCAGTTCTTC
NA	12	TRBV12-3/TRBV12-4	TRBJ2-5	NA	CASTLSRETQYF	TGTGCCAGCACTCTAAGTCGGGAGACCCAGTACTTC
NA	14	TRBV15	TRBJ2-4	NA	CATSRGNTQNIQYF	TGTGCCACCAGCAGAGGGAACACCCAAAACATTCAGTACTTC
NA	15	TRBV12-3/TRBV12-4	TRBJ2-6	NA	CVSSFGVSGANVLTF	TGTGTCAGCAGTTTCGGTGTCTCTGGGGCCAACGTCCTGACTTTC
NA	13	TRBV20-1	TRBJ2-5	TRBD2	CSAQSGGQGAQYF	TGCAGTGCCCAGAGCGGGGGCCAAGGGGCCCAGTACTTC
NA	17	TRBV2	TRBJ1-2	NA	CASSPKGINRPSYGYTF	TGTGCCAGCAGTCCTAAAGGGATCAACAGGCCTTCCTATGGCTACACCTTC
few	13	TRBV4-1	TRBJ2-4	NA	CASSQVGREEQYF	TGCGCCAGCAGCCAAGTAGGAAGGGAAGAGCAGTACTTC
few	13	TRBV5-4	TRBJ1-2	NA	CASTLIDNYGYTF	TGTGCCAGCACCTTGATCGACAACTATGGCTACACCTTC
few	15	TRBV15	TRBJ2-5	NA	CATSRDTVGLETQYF	TGTGCCACCAGCAGAGATACTGTGGGGTTGGAGACCCAGTACTTC
NA	14	TRBV25-1	TRBJ2-5	NA	CASRRDISAETQYF	TGTGCCAGCAGGAGGGACATATCAGCAGAGACCCAGTACTTC
NA	11	TRBV18	TRBJ1-1	NA	CASSPGEEAFF	TGTGCCAGTTCACCAGGCGAGGAAGCTTTCTTT
NA	14	TRBV18	TRBJ2-1	NA	CASSPRARDNEQFF	TGTGCCAGCTCACCGCGCGCGAGGGACAATGAGCAGTTCTTC
few	16	TRBV7-2	TRBJ1-5	NA	CASSLMVGSGNQPQHF	TGTGCCAGCAGCTTAATGGTTGGGTCGGGCAATCAGCCCCAGCATTTT
NA	13	TRBV5-1	TRBJ1-1	TRBD1	CASSAGQGAVAFF	TGCGCCAGCAGCGCAGGACAGGGTGCAGTGGCTTTCTTT
NA	13	TRBV27	TRBJ2-3	NA	CASKDAITDTQYF	TGTGCCAGCAAGGACGCCATCACAGATACACAGTATTTT